This TCR beta chain was sequenced in a study of cytomegalovirus exposure and HLA in healthy donors. General observations from the study: Most TCR beta V segments were productive about 87% or about 30% of the time in an earlier analysis. One later analysis reportedly identified an Asian-associated ancestry cluster that showed fewer N-insertions than the roughly 620-donor mean. Analysis was carried out at a later point, and it linked a missense DCLRE1C variant to TCR beta V- and J-gene trimming.

A remark on this clone: Antigen unknown.

PCR primers comprised 60 Vbeta and 13 Jbeta primers. Clones were sequenced by immunoSEQ multiplex PCR, and TCRdb holds only the in-frame ones, with some missing. The data hold 95,000 to 150,000 clones, with over 60% observed a single time. Germline assignment: CDR1 LNHNV and CDR2 YYDKDF (reference sequence). The CDR3 loop spans 15 amino acids. Trimming removed 0 bases at V and 2 bases at J, with 11 bases between. All donors participated as healthy donors of bone marrow. J is TRBJ2-7 and V is TRBV15, with a weak D call TRBD1 (5 bases). The sequencing sample was made of PBMCs. The source is a woman aged 25 to 39 in good health and CMV-seropositive. The CDR3, as DNA: TGTGCCACCAGCAGAGATCACGACAGACCCTACGAGCAGTACTTC. This codes for CATSRDHDRPYEQYF.